These 25 T cell receptor beta chains came from one sample sequenced in a study of monozygotic twins with inflammatory bowel disease (dated by TCRdb to about 2019). Libraries were constructed by 5' RACE. The run used an Illumina HiSeq 2500. Each CDR3 protein sequence appears as one entry after TCRdb reprocessed the reads, and no DNA is included. The sample table on file contains some 440,000 distinct CDR3 sequences. More than 2% of the sample is taken by the ten largest. The source material was blood. The source is a human donor with ulcerative colitis or Crohn's disease, or a healthy co-twin of an affected twin (not recorded which).

V is TRBV4-1 and J is TRBJ2-7; TCRdb lists TRBD1, though no DNA is available to test this call. CDR3 length: 16 residues. CDR1 is MGHRA, CDR2 YSYEKL, per germline. CDR3 protein: CASSQGIQGSSYEQYF.

This chain links TRBV3-1 with TRBJ1-1. Germline lookup yields CDR1 LGHDT and CDR2 YNNKEL (reference sequence). The CDR3 length is 14 residues. The CDR3 sequence is CASSRRAGNTEAFF.

The J gene is TRBJ2-5, the V gene TRBV28; TCRdb reports TRBD2, a call that lacks DNA to check it against. CDR1 is MDHEN and CDR2 is SYDVKM in the germline V gene. The CDR3 is 14 amino acids. The CDR3: CATGTSGQQETQYF.

This rearrangement joins TRBV4-1 to TRBJ2-7; TCRdb indicates TRBD1, and absent DNA this call remains unverified. The germline gives CDR1 MGHRA, CDR2 YSYEKL. There are 15 residues in the CDR3. The CDR3 spells CASSQSTGGSYEQYF.

The V gene is TRBV19, the J gene TRBJ1-1. This CDR3 spans 12 amino acids. CDR1 LNHDA and CDR2 SQIVND come from the germline V gene (reference sequence). This CDR3 reads CASSLQTSEAFF.

The CDR3 sequence: CASSQSYYGYTF. The chain combines TRBV3-1 with TRBJ1-2. The germline V gene has CDR1 LGHDT and CDR2 YNNKEL (reference sequence). This CDR3 is 12 amino acids long.

CDR3 in amino acids: CSGGPGQGRDTQYF. This chain uses TRBV20-1 with TRBJ2-3; without DNA, the TCRdb call of TRBD1 cannot be checked. Germline assignment: CDR1 DFQATT and CDR2 SNEGSKA (reference sequence). The CDR3 consists of 14 residues.

The chain recombines TRBV5-4 with TRBJ2-3; the TCRdb call, TRBD1, lacks DNA for checking. CDR1 and CDR2 from the germline V gene are SGHNT and YYREEE (reference sequence). The CDR3 has 16 residues. The CDR3 here is CASSLGRGDPGDTQYF.

The rearrangement links TRBV10-3 to TRBJ1-1; TCRdb calls TRBD1, which cannot be checked without DNA. Germline CDR1 ENHRY, CDR2 SYGVKD. CDR3 length equals 16 residues. The CDR3 is CAISESRVRIGTEAFF.

The chain links TRBV19 to TRBJ2-1; there is no DNA to check the TCRdb D call of TRBD1. Per the germline V gene, CDR1 is LNHDA and CDR2 is SQIVND (reference sequence). This CDR3 contains 15 residues. The CDR3 region is CASSIPRDGDNEQFF.

V usage is TRBV7-2 and J usage is TRBJ1-6. This CDR3 region has 13 residues. Germline loops: CDR1 SGHTA, CDR2 FQGNSA. The CDR3 sequence is CASSPRREAPLHF.

This sequence joins TRBV5-1 and TRBJ1-1; with no DNA, the TCRdb D assignment of TRBD1 cannot be verified. Looked up from germline, CDR1 is SGHRS and CDR2 is YFSETQ. This CDR3 is built from 18 residues. CDR3 sequence: CASSLVGGIQGRHTEAFF.

The chain recombines TRBV20-1 with TRBJ1-1; TCRdb's D call, TRBD1, is unchecked because there is no DNA. CDR1 and CDR2 from the germline V gene are DFQATT and SNEGSKA (reference sequence). This CDR3 has 14 amino acids. CDR3 loop: CSARDHGGPTEAFF.

The chain carries TRBV7-2 and TRBJ2-7. The CDR3 consists of 15 residues. CDR1 is SGHTA, CDR2 FQGNSA, per germline. CDR3 in amino acids: CASSFRTGSSYEQYF.

The rearrangement joins TRBV6-2 or TRBV6-3 to TRBJ1-1; TCRdb designates TRBD1, a call that cannot be tested without DNA. There are 12 residues in the CDR3. Looked up from germline, CDR1 is MNHEY and CDR2 is SVGEGT. CDR3 region: CASSPGGSEAFF.

The chain combines TRBV12-3 or TRBV12-4 with TRBJ1-2. CDR3 length: 14 residues. CDR3 amino acids: CASSLRRANYGYTF.

This sequence joins TRBV20-1 and TRBJ2-7; TCRdb's assignment of TRBD1 cannot be checked, as there is no DNA. Germline CDR1 reads DFQATT; CDR2 reads SNEGSKA (reference sequence). The CDR3 sequence is 13 residues long. The CDR3 loop is CSAPKTGSYEQYF.

This chain joins TRBV7-6 and TRBJ2-5; TCRdb outputs TRBD1, but without DNA this stays unchecked. CDR3 size: 15 residues. Germline-derived CDR1 and CDR2 are SGHVS and FNYEAQ. Here the CDR3 reads CASSFSGPLGETQYF. The full variable domain, rest sourced from reference TRBV7-6 and TRBJ2-5, is GAGVSQSPRYKVTKRGQDVALRCDPISGHVSLYWYRQALGQGPEFLTYFNYEAQQDKSGLPNDRFSAERPEGSISTLTIQRTEQRDSAMYRCASSFSGPLGETQYFGPGTRLLVL.

This chain connects TRBV5-1 to TRBJ2-1; TCRdb's D call, TRBD1, is unchecked because there is no DNA. From germline, CDR1 is SGHRS and CDR2 YFSETQ. The length of the CDR3 is 15 residues. This CDR3 is CASSQSGTGLKEQFF.

This sequence joins TRBV7-9 and TRBJ1-3. In germline, CDR1 is SEHNR, CDR2 FQNEAQ (reference sequence). This CDR3 is 16 amino acids long. CDR3 region: CASSPQEFLSGNTIYF.

Here the CDR3 reads CASSSGTGFGETQYF. The gene calls are TRBV2 and TRBJ2-5; TCRdb calls TRBD1, which cannot be checked without DNA. This CDR3 has 15 residues. Germline values: CDR1 SNHLY, CDR2 FYNNEI.

CDR3 amino acids: CASSLIGTENTEAFF. This chain links TRBV5-1 with TRBJ1-1; the D call from TCRdb, TRBD1, cannot be confirmed without DNA. Germline CDR1 and CDR2: SGHRS and YFSETQ. The CDR3 is made up of 15 amino acids.

The CDR3 sequence is CASSWQGWETQYF. This chain joins TRBV12-3 or TRBV12-4 and TRBJ2-5; TCRdb returns TRBD2, unconfirmable since there is no DNA. The CDR3 runs to 13 residues.

The chain carries TRBV7-7 and TRBJ2-2; the D call from TCRdb, TRBD2, cannot be confirmed without DNA. Per the germline V gene, CDR1 is SSHAT and CDR2 is FNYEAQ (reference sequence). The CDR3 extends over 15 amino acids. Here the CDR3 reads CASSLLAGDFGELFF.

The genes are TRBV5-1 and TRBJ2-1. The germline gives CDR1 SGHRS, CDR2 YFSETQ. The CDR3 is made up of 13 amino acids. The CDR3 loop is CASSLGGLGEQFF.